This TCR beta chain was observed in a study of T cell responses to AZD1222 COVID-19 vaccine. Assay: immunoSEQ multiplex PCR; the TCRdb copy retains only in-frame clones and omits some. The data hold 110,000 to 150,000 clones, with approximately 90% observed a single time. V shed 6 bases and J shed 2 bases, with 18 bases lying between them. Germline assignment: CDR1 SGHTA and CDR2 FQGTGA. The CDR3 covers 16 residues. The chain links TRBV7-3 to TRBJ2-3, with D possibly TRBD2 on 5 matching bases. The sequencing here drew on peripheral blood, taken on day 0 of AZD1222 vaccination. The sequence was obtained from an adult in good health. The DNA of the CDR3 is TGTGCCAGCAGTAAAGGAGGCCTCGTACACACAGATACGCAGTATTTT. Its protein product is CASSKGGLVHTDTQYF.